This T cell receptor (beta chain) came from a study of cytomegalovirus exposure and HLA in healthy donors. Study-wide results and limits: Earlier analysis found most TCR beta V segments productive about 90% or about 30% of the time. Across donors, most TCRs were seen rarely, yet some public ones were widespread. TCR beta V- and J-gene trimming was later associated with a missense DCLRE1C variant.

The sample holds a few counts of this clone. Its specificity is not known. PCR primers comprised 60 Vbeta and 13 Jbeta primers. The data were produced by immunoSEQ multiplex PCR, yet TCRdb's version contains in-frame clones alone and is incomplete. The table shows approximately 150,000 clones, with 80% occurring only once. V lost 4 bases and J lost 0; bases outside the gene matches: 6. Per the germline V gene, CDR1 is SGHRS and CDR2 is YFSETQ. The CDR3 totals 16 residues. This clonotype originated in a man aged 30-40 years in good health and CMV-seronegative. The sequencing sample was made of PBMCs. J is TRBJ2-2 and V is TRBV5-1, with 7 positions matching TRBD1. The CDR3 DNA reads TGCGCCAGCAGCCCACCCGACAGGGCGAACACCGGGGAGCTGTTTTTT. Translating it yields CASSPPDRANTGELFF.